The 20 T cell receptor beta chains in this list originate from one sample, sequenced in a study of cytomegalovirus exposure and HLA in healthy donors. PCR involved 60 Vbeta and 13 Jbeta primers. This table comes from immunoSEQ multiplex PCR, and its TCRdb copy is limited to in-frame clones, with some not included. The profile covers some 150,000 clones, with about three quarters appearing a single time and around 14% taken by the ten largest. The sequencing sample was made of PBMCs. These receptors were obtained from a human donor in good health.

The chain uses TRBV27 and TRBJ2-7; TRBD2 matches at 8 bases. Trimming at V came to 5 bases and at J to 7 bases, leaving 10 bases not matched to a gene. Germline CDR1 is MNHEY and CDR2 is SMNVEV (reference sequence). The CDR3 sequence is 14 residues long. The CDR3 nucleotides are TGTGCCAGCAGTCCCCGGGGGGGGCTGAGAGAGCAGTACTTC. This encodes CASSPRGGLREQYF.

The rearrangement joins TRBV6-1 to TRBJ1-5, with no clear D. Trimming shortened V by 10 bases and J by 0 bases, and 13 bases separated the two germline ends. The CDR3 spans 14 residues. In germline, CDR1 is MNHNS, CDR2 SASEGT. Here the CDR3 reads CATTAEYSNQPQHF. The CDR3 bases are TGTGCCACAACCGCAGAATATAGCAATCAGCCCCAGCATTTT.

The DNA of the CDR3 is TGTGCCAGCAGCTTGACAGGGAACCTGGACTACGAGCAGTACTTC. Translated, it gives CASSLTGNLDYEQYF. This chain joins TRBV11-3 and TRBJ2-7; 7 nucleotides line up with TRBD1. Per germline, CDR1 SGHNT and CDR2 YENEEA. This CDR3 is 15 amino acids long. Trimming removed 3 bases from V and 3 bases from J; junction bases left unmatched: 8.

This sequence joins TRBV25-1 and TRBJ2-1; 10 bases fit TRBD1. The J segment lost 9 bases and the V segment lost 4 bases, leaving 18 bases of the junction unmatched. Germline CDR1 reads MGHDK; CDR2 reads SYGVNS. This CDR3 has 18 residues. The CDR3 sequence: CASSGPRTGGLFAGEQFF. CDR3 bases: TGTGCCAGCAGTGGCCCTCGGACAGGGGGATTGTTTGCGGGTGAGCAGTTCTTC.

CDR3 in DNA: TGTGCCAGCAGCTCCTGGACAGGGCCCTACGAGCAGTACTTC. It specifies CASSSWTGPYEQYF. V usage is TRBV11-2 and J usage is TRBJ2-7; 8 bases agree with TRBD1. V shed 4 bases and J 2 bases; nucleotides not matched to a gene: 4. The V gene's germline CDR1 is SGHAT and CDR2 FQNNGV. This CDR3 spans 14 amino acids.

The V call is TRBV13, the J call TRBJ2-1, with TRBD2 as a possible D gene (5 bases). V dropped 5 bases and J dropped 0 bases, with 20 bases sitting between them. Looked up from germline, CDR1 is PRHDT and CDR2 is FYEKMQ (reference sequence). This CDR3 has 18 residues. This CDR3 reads CASSPDLQRRSSYNEQFF. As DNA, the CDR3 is TGTGCCAGCAGCCCGGACCTACAGCGGAGGAGCTCCTACAATGAGCAGTTCTTC.

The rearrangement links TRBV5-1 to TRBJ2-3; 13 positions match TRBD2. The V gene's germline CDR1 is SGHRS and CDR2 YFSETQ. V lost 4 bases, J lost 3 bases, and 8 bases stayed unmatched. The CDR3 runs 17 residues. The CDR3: CASSPRLAGGGTDTQYF. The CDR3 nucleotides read TGCGCCAGCAGCCCACGACTAGCGGGAGGTGGAACAGATACGCAGTATTTT.

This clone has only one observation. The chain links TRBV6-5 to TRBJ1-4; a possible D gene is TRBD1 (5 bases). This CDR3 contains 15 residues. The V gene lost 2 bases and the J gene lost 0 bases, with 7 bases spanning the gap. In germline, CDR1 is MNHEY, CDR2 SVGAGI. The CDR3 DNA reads TGTGCCAGCAGTTACAGGGGTTCAACTAATGAAAAACTGTTTTTT. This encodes CASSYRGSTNEKLFF.

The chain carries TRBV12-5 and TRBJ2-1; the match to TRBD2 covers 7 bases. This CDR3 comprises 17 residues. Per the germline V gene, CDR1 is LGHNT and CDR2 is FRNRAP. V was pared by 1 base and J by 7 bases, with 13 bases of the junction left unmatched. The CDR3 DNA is TGTGCTAGTGGTTTGGACCCTGGCGGGAGTGTTTCTAATGAGCAGTTCTTC. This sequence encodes CASGLDPGGSVSNEQFF.

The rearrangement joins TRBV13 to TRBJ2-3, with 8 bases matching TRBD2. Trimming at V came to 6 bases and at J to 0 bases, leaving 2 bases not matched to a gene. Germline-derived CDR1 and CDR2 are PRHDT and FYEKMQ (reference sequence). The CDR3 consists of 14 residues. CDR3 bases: TGTGCCAGCAGGGCGGGGGGTAGCACAGATACGCAGTATTTT. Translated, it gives CASRAGGSTDTQYF.

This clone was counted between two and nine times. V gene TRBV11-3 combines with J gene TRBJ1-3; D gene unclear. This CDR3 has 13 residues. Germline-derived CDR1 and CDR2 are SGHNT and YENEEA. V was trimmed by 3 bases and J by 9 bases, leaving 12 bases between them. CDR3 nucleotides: TGTGCCAGCAGCTTGGGAGAGGGAGGCACCATATATTTT. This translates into CASSLGEGGTIYF.

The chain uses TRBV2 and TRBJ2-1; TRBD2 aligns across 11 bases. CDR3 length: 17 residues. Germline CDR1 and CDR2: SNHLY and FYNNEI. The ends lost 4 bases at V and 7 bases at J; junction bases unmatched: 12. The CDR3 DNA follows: TGTGCCAGCAGTGTAGTAGCGGGAGGGCTGAAAGGGAATGAGCAGTTCTTC. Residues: CASSVVAGGLKGNEQFF.

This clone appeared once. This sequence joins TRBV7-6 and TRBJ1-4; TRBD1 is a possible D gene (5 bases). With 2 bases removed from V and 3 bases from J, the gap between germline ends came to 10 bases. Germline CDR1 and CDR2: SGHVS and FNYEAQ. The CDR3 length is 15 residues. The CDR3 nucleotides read TGTGCCAGCAGCTTACAGGGTCAGGCTAATGAAAAACTGTTTTTT. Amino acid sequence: CASSLQGQANEKLFF.

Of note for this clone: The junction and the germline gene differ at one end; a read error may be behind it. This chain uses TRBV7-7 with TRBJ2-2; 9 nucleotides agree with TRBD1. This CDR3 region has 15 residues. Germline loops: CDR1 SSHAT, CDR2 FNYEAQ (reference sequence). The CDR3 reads CASSPRTGEAGELFF. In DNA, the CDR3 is TGTGCTAGCAGCCCGCGGACAGGGGAGGCCGGGGAGCTGTTTTTT.

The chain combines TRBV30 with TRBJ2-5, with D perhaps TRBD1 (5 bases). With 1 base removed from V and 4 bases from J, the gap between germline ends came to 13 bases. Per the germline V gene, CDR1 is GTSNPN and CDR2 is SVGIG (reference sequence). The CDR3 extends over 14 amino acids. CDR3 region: CAWSAILRGETQYF. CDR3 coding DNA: TGTGCCTGGAGTGCGATTTTAAGGGGAGAGACCCAGTACTTC.

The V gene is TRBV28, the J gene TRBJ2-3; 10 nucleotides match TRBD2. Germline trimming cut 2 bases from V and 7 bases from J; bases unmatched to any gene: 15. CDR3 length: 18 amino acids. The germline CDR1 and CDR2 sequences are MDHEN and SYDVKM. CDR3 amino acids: CASSLGVVERGGLNTQYF. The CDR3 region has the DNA TGTGCCAGCAGTTTAGGGGTGGTTGAGCGGGGGGGCCTGAATACGCAGTATTTT.

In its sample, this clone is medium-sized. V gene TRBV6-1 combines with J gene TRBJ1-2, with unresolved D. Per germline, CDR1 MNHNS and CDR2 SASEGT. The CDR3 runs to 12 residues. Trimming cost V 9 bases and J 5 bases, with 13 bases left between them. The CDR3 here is CASTGYKYGYTF. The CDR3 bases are TGTGCCAGTACGGGATATAAGTATGGCTACACCTTC.

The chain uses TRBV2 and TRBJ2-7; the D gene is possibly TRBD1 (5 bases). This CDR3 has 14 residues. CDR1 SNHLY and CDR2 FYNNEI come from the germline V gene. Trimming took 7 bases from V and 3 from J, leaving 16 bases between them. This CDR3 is CASISTGSNYEQYF. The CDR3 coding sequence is TGTGCCAGCATCTCCACAGGTTCCAACTACGAGCAGTACTTC. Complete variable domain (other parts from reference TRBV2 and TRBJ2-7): EPEVTQTPSHQVTQMGQEVILRCVPISNHLYFYWYRQILGQKVEFLVSFYNNEISEKSEIFDDQFSVERPDGSNFTLKIRSTKLEDSAMYFCASISTGSNYEQYFGPGTRLTVT.

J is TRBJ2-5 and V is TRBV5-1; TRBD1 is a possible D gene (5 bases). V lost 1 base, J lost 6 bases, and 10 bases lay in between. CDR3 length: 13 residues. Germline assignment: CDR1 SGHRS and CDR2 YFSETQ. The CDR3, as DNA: TGCGCCAGCAGCTTGTACCAGGGAAAGACCCAGTACTTC. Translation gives CASSLYQGKTQYF. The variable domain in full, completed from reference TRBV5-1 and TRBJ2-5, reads KAGVTQTPRYLIKTRGQQVTLSCSPISGHRSVSWYQQTPGQGLQFLFEYFSETQRNKGNFPGRFSGRQFSNSRSEMNVSTLELGDSALYLCASSLYQGKTQYFGPGTRLLVL.

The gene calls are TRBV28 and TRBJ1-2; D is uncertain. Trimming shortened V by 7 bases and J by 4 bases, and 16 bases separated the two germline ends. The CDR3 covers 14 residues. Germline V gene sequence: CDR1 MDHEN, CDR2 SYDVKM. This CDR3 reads CASNAEAGLYGYTF. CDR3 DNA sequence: TGTGCCAGCAACGCGGAGGCAGGACTCTATGGCTACACCTTC.